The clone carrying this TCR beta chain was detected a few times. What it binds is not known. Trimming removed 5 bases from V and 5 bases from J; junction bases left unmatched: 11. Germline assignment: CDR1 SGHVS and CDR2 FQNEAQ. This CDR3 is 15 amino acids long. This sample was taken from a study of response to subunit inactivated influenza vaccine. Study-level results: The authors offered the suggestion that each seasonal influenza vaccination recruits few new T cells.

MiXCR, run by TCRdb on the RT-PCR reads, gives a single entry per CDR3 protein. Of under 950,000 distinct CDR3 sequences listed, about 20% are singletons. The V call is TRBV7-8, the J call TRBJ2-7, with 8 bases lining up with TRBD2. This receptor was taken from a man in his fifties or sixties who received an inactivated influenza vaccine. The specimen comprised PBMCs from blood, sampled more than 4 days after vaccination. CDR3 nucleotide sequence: TGTGCCAGCAGCGGAGCGGGAGAGGGTAGCGACGAGCAGTACTTC. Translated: CASSGAGEGSDEQYF.